Listed below are T cell receptor beta chains from one sample, sequenced in a study of T-cell memory formation after mild COVID-19. Using its own MiXCR run on the 5' RACE reads, TCRdb lists one record per CDR3 protein. Counted here are about 340,000 distinct CDR3 sequences, 13% to 15% occurring once; the ten biggest clones make up 22%. The sample taken for sequencing was PBMCs or a T cell subset sorted from them (not recorded which). The receptor source for this set is a man aged 18 to 29 who had mild COVID-19 (a few samples of this study predate the infection). Cell type and time point are not known. Both conserved end residues are part of each CDR3. Fields, in order: J gene, CDR3 length, V gene, clone size, D gene, CDR3 protein, CDR3 DNA. The D gene is left open where the match is weak. Size tells how often a clone was seen (once, few, many) or the class of an expanded clone, and some rows leave it out.

TRBJ2-5 15 TRBV4-1 NA TRBD1 CASSHDDRDGETQYF TGCGCCAGCAGCCACGACGACAGGGATGGGGAGACCCAGTACTTC
TRBJ1-2 11 TRBV2 NA NA CASSEQARYTF TGTGCCAGCAGTGAGCAGGCTCGCTACACCTTC
TRBJ1-1 14 TRBV29-1 NA NA CSVEGAGEDTEAFF TGCAGCGTTGAGGGAGCAGGGGAGGACACTGAAGCTTTCTTT
TRBJ1-4 15 TRBV5-1 few NA CASSPTGSGNEKLFF TGCGCCAGCAGCCCCACCGGCTCGGGGAATGAAAAACTGTTTTTT
TRBJ2-3 18 TRBV11-2 few TRBD1 CASSFRKGTGYSTDTQYF TGTGCCAGCAGCTTCAGGAAAGGGACAGGGTATTCCACAGATACGCAGTATTTT
TRBJ2-5 17 TRBV2 few TRBD1 CASSESPGGARGETQYF TGTGCCAGCAGTGAAAGCCCAGGGGGCGCGCGAGGAGAGACCCAGTACTTC
TRBJ2-2 15 TRBV12-3/TRBV12-4 few TRBD1 CASSPLQGLAGELFF TGTGCCAGCAGTCCATTACAGGGGTTGGCCGGGGAGCTGTTTTTT
TRBJ1-1 14 TRBV6-5 NA NA CASRQTGILREAFF TGTGCCAGCAGACAAACCGGGATCCTACGCGAAGCTTTCTTT
TRBJ1-1 13 TRBV5-1 many NA CASSLKQDTEAFF TGCGCCAGCAGCTTGAAACAGGACACTGAAGCTTTCTTT
TRBJ2-5 12 TRBV5-1 many NA CASSPQQETQYF TGCGCCAGCAGCCCCCAGCAAGAGACCCAGTACTTC
TRBJ1-2 13 TRBV6-2/TRBV6-3 NA NA CASSSTQPGGYTF TGTGCCAGCAGTTCGACCCAGCCGGGTGGCTACACCTTC
TRBJ2-5 15 TRBV6-5 NA TRBD2 CASSQPGLGKETQYF TGTGCCAGCAGCCAACCGGGACTAGGGAAAGAGACCCAGTACTTC
TRBJ2-5 14 TRBV15 few NA CATSRGGPDETQYF TGTGCCACCAGCAGAGGAGGGCCAGATGAGACCCAGTACTTC
TRBJ2-1 13 TRBV9 once NA CASSPQGYDEQFF TGTGCCAGCAGCCCCCAGGGGTATGATGAGCAGTTCTTC
TRBJ2-3 14 TRBV23-1 few NA CASSQSRSADTQYF TGCGCCAGCAGTCAATCAAGGTCCGCAGATACGCAGTATTTT
TRBJ2-7 12 TRBV11-2 many NA CASSLSRDKKYF TGTGCCAGCAGCCTCTCCCGGGACAAGAAGTACTTC
TRBJ2-3 15 TRBV19 NA NA CASSTVGGGTDTQYF TGTGCCAGTAGTACCGTGGGGGGAGGCACAGATACGCAGTATTTT
TRBJ1-4 17 TRBV15 NA NA CATSRPPGDATNEKLFF TGTGCCACCAGCAGGCCCCCCGGGGATGCAACTAATGAAAAACTGTTTTTT
TRBJ1-1 14 TRBV7-9 few NA CASSLVPGSLEAFF TGTGCCAGCAGCTTAGTCCCCGGGAGCCTTGAAGCTTTCTTT
TRBJ2-3 16 TRBV5-1 many NA CASSSSGLALTDTQYF TGCGCCAGCAGCTCCTCGGGGCTAGCCCTCACAGATACGCAGTATTTT
TRBJ2-1 18 TRBV10-3 NA TRBD1 CAITDPPGGAGSYNEQFF TGTGCCATCACCGACCCCCCAGGGGGCGCGGGCTCCTACAATGAGCAGTTCTTC
TRBJ2-7 15 TRBV4-3 many NA CASSQDVLGGTEQYF TGCGCCAGCAGCCAGGACGTATTAGGAGGGACCGAGCAGTACTTC
TRBJ2-5 15 TRBV5-1 few TRBD1 CASTSDGDRVETQYF TGCGCCAGCACCTCAGATGGGGACAGGGTGGAGACCCAGTACTTC
TRBJ2-4 15 TRBV19 NA TRBD2 CASSSSGEAENIQYF TGTGCCAGTAGTTCTAGCGGAGAGGCCGAAAACATTCAGTACTTC
TRBJ1-6 14 TRBV18 few TRBD1 CASSPRGQDSPLHF TGTGCCAGCTCACCCAGGGGGCAGGATTCACCCCTCCACTTT
TRBJ2-5 14 TRBV6-5 NA TRBD2 CASRGGPPWETQYF TGTGCCAGCCGGGGGGGGCCCCCATGGGAGACCCAGTACTTC
TRBJ2-3 16 TRBV7-6 few TRBD2 CASSLAATSGTDTQYF TGTGCCAGCAGCTTAGCAGCGACTAGCGGCACAGATACGCAGTATTTT